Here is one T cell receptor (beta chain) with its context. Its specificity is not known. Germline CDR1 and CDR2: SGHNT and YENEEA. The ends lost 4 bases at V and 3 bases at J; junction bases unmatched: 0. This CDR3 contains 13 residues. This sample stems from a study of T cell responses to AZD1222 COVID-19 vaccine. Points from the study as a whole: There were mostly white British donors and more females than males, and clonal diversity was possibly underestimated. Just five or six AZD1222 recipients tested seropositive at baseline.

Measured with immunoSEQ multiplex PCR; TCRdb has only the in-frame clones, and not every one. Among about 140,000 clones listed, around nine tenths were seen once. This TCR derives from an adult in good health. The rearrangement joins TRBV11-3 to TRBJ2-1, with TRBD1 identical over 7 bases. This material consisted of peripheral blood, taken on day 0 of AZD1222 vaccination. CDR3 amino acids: CASSWDSYNEQFF. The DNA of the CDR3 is TGTGCCAGCAGCTGGGACAGCTACAATGAGCAGTTCTTC.